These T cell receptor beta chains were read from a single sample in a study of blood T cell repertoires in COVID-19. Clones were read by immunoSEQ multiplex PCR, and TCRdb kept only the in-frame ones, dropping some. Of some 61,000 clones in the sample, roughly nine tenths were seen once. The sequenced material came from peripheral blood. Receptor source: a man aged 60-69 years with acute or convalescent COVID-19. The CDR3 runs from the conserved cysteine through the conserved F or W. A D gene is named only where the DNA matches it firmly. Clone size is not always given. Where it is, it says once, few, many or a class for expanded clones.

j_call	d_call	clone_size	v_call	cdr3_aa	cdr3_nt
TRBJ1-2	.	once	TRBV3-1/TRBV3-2	CASSQAALNYGYTF	TGTGCCAGCAGCCAAGCCGCACTTAACTATGGCTACACCTTC
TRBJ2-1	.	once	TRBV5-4	CASSLDRFDTYNEQFF	TGTGCCAGCAGCTTGGACAGGTTTGATACCTACAATGAGCAGTTCTTC
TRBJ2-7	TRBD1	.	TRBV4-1	CASSQVYLGQGASYEQYF	TGCGCCAGCAGCCAAGTATACCTCGGACAGGGGGCGTCCTACGAGCAGTACTTC
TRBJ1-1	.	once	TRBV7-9	CASSSKRTQGVNTEAFF	TGTGCCAGCAGCTCCAAACGGACACAAGGTGTGAACACTGAAGCTTTCTTT
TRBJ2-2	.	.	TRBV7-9	CASSPGHLNTGELFF	TGTGCCAGCAGCCCGGGACACCTGAACACCGGGGAGCTGTTTTTT
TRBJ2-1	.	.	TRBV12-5	CASGSPIRGNEQFF	TGTGCTAGTGGTTCCCCAATCCGAGGCAATGAGCAGTTCTTC
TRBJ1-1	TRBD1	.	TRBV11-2	CASSLSRTGNTEAFF	TGTGCCAGCAGCTTGAGTAGGACAGGGAACACTGAAGCTTTCTTT
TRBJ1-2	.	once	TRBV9	CASSVEFFGGYTF	TGTGCCAGCAGCGTAGAATTTTTCGGGGGCTACACCTTC
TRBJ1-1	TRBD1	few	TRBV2	CASSLRGTGILNTEAFF	TGTGCCAGCAGCCTCAGGGGGACAGGGATATTAAACACTGAAGCTTTCTTT
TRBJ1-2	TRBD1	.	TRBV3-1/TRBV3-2	CASGQGLLGYTF	TGTGCCAGTGGACAGGGCCTTCTCGGCTACACCTTC
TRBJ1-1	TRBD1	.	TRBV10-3	CAIGDRGEAFF	TGTGCCATCGGGGACAGGGGGGAAGCTTTCTTT
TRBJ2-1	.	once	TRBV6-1	CASSKGLMSSYNEQFF	TGTGCCAGCAGTAAAGGACTGATGAGCTCCTACAATGAGCAGTTCTTC
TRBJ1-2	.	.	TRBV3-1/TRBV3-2	CASRQATTYGYTF	TGTGCCAGCAGGCAGGCCACCACCTATGGCTACACCTTC
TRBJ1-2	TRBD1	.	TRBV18	CASSSQGQGAGYTF	TGTGCCAGCTCGTCACAGGGACAGGGCGCTGGCTACACCTTC
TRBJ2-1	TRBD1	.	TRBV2	CASSDPTTDRDGEQFF	TGTGCCAGCAGCGATCCCACCACGGACAGGGACGGTGAGCAGTTCTTC
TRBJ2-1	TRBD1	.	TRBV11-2	CASSLAGTGGFDEQFF	TGTGCCAGCAGCTTAGCGGGGACAGGGGGCTTCGATGAGCAGTTCTTC
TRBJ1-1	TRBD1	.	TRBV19	CASSPMGATGANTEAFF	TGTGCCAGTAGTCCCATGGGGGCGACAGGGGCGAACACTGAAGCTTTCTTT
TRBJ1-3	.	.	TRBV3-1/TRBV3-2	CASSQGERFSGNTIYF	TGTGCCAGCAGCCAAGGAGAACGGTTCTCTGGAAACACCATATATTTT
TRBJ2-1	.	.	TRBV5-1	CASSLARNEQFF	TGCGCCAGCAGCTTGGCCCGGAATGAGCAGTTCTTC
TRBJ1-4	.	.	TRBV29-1	CSVEVRGEGEKLFF	TGCAGCGTTGAGGTGCGGGGTGAGGGTGAAAAACTGTTTTTT
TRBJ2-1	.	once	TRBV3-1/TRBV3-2	CASSQEGLKTYNEQFF	TGTGCCAGCAGCCAAGAGGGACTGAAAACCTACAATGAGCAGTTCTTC
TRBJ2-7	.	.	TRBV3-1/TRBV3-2	CASSQASTGTNHEQYF	TGTGCCAGCAGCCAAGCCTCGACAGGCACGAACCACGAGCAGTACTTC
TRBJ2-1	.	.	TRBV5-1	CASSGGTVNEQFF	TGCGCCAGCAGCGGCGGGACAGTAAATGAGCAGTTCTTC
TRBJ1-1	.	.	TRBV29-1	CSVVGGMNTEAFF	TGCAGCGTTGTGGGAGGCATGAACACTGAAGCTTTCTTT
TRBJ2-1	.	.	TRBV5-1	CASSLEGGSYNEQFF	TGCGCCAGCAGCTTAGAAGGGGGATCATACAATGAGCAGTTCTTC
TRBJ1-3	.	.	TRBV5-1	CASSLGGSGNTIYF	TGCGCCAGCAGCTTGGGAGGGTCTGGAAACACCATATATTTT
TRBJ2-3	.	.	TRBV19	CASSMRPDTQYF	TGTGCCAGTAGTATGCGCCCAGATACGCAGTATTTT
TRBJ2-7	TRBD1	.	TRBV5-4	CASSRGQDYEQYF	TGTGCCAGCAGTCGAGGACAGGACTACGAGCAGTACTTC
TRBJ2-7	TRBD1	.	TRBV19	CASSTTGGIRYEQYF	TGTGCCAGTAGTACGACAGGGGGCATCAGGTACGAGCAGTACTTC
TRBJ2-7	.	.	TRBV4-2	CASSQVRSNYEQYF	TGTGCCAGCAGCCAAGTCCGGTCCAACTACGAGCAGTACTTC
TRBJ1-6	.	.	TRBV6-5	CASSTGLNSPLHF	TGTGCCAGCAGTACTGGACTGAATTCACCCCTCCACTTT
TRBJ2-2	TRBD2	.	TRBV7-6	CASSLGLANTGELFF	TGTGCCAGCAGCTTAGGACTAGCAAACACCGGGGAGCTGTTTTTT
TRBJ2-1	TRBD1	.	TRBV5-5	CASRPPDRGPRNEQFF	TGTGCCAGCAGGCCGCCGGACAGGGGGCCTAGGAATGAGCAGTTCTTC
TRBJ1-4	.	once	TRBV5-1	CASSLQGGRDEKLFF	TGCGCCAGCAGCTTACAGGGAGGGCGGGATGAAAAACTGTTTTTT
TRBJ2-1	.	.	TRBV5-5	CASSTRTDSYNEQFF	TGTGCCAGCAGCACCCGGACAGACTCCTACAATGAGCAGTTCTTC
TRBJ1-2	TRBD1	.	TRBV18	CASSPPNRGGYGYTF	TGTGCCAGCTCACCCCCCAACAGGGGCGGCTATGGCTACACCTTC
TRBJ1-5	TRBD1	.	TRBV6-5	CASSSQGLSNQPQHF	TGTGCCAGCAGTTCACAGGGGCTTAGCAATCAGCCCCAGCATTTT